This T cell receptor beta chain was documented in a study of blood T cell repertoires in COVID-19. Across the whole study: Sites in the United States, Italy and Spain provided acute and convalescent COVID-19 samples.

In the source study's methods: Amplified reference gene primers provided the basis for estimating nucleated cell counts. Here immunoSEQ multiplex PCR was the method, and the copy in TCRdb shows in-frame clones only, minus some. The DNA gave D and trimming, while V, J and clone size come from that table. The table records around 130,000 clones, 80% to 90% of them present only once. Trimming removed 8 bases at V and 4 bases at J, with 9 bases between. The CDR3 extends over 13 amino acids. Germline CDR1 reads SNHLY; CDR2 reads FYNNEI. This TCR derives from a human donor in a cohort sampled during active COVID-19. Material for sequencing was peripheral blood. V and J are TRBV2 and TRBJ2-6; D ambiguous. The CDR3 DNA follows: TGTGCCAGCTATTTTATCGGGGCCAACGTCCTGACTTTC. It encodes CASYFIGANVLTF.